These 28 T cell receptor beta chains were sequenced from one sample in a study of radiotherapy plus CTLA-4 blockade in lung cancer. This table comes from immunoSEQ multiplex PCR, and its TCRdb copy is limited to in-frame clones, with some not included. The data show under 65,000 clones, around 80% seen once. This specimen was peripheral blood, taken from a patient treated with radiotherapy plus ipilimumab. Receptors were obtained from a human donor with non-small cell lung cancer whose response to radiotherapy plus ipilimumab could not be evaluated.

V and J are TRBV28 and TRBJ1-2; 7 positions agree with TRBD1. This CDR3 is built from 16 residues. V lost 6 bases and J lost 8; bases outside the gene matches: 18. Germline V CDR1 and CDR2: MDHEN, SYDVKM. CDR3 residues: CASSLGEDRAGRGYTF. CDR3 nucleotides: TGTGCCAGCAGCCTAGGGGAAGACAGGGCTGGTCGGGGCTACACCTTC.

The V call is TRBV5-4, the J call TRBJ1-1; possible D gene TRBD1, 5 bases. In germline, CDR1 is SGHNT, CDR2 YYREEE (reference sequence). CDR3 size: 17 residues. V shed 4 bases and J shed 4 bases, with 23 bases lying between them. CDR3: CASSIKGYGTLVTEAFF. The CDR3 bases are TGTGCCAGCAGCATTAAGGGGTATGGTACCTTAGTCACTGAAGCTTTCTTT.

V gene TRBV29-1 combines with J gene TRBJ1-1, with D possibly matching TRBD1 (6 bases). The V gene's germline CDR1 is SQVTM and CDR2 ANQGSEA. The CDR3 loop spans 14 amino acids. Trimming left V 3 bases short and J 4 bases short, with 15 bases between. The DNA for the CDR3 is TGCAGCGTTGATGATCAGGGGATGGGCACTGAAGCTTTCTTT. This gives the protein CSVDDQGMGTEAFF. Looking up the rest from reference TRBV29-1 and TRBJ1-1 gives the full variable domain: SAVISQKPSRDICQRGTSLTIQCQVDSQVTMMFWYRQQPGQSLTLIATANQGSEATYESGFVIDKFPISRPNLTFSTLTVSNMSPEDSSIYLCSVDDQGMGTEAFFGQGTRLTVV.

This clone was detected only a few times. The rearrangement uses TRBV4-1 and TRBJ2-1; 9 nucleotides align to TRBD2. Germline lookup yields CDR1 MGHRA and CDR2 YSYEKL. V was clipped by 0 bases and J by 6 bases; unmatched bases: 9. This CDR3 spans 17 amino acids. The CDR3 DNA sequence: TGCGCCAGCAGCCAAGACGGGGGAGGACTAGCGAGCAATGAGCAGTTCTTC. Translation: CASSQDGGGLASNEQFF.

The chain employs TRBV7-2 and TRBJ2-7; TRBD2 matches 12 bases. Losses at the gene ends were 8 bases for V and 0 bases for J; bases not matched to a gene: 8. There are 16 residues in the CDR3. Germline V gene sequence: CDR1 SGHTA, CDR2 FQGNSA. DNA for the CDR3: TGTGCCAGCGGGGCTAGCGGGGGGGTAAGCTCCTACGAGCAGTACTTC. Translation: CASGASGGVSSYEQYF.

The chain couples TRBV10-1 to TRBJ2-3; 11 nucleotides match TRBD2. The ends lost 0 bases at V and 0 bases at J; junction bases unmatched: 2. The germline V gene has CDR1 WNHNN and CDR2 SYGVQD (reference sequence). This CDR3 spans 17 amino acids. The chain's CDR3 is CASSESTSGSSTDTQYF. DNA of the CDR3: TGCGCCAGCAGTGAGTCTACTAGCGGGAGTAGCACAGATACGCAGTATTTT.

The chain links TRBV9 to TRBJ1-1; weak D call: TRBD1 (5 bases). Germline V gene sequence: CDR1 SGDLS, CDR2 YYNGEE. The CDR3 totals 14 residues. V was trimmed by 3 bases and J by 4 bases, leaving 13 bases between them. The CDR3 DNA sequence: TGTGCCAGCAGCGAGACAGTCTTCCCCACTGAAGCTTTCTTT. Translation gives CASSETVFPTEAFF.

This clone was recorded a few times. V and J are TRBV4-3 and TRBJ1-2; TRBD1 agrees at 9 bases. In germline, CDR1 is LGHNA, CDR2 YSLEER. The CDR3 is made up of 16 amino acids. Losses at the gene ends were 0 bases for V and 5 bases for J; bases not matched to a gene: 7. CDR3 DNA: TGCGCCAGCAGCCAAGATTGGGGCGGGACAGGGTATGGCTACACCTTC. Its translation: CASSQDWGGTGYGYTF.

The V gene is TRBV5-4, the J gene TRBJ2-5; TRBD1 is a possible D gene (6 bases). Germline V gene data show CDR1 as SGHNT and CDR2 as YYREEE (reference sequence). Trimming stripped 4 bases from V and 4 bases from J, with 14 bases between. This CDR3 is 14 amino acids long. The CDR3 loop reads CASSPVGGIETQYF. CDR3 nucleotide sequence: TGTGCCAGCAGCCCGGTAGGGGGAATAGAGACCCAGTACTTC.

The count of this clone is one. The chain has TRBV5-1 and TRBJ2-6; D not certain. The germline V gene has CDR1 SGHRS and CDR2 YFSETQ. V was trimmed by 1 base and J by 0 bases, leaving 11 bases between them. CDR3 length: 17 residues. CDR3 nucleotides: TGCGCCAGCAGCTTGATCCCGTCCCGCTCTGGGGCCAACGTCCTGACTTTC. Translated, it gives CASSLIPSRSGANVLTF.

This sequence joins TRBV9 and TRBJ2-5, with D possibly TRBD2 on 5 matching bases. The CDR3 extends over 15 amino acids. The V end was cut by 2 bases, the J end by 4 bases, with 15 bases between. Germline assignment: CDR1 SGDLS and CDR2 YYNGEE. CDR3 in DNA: TGTGCCAGCAGCGTTGGACTTAGGCAAGGAGAGACCCAGTACTTC. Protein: CASSVGLRQGETQYF.

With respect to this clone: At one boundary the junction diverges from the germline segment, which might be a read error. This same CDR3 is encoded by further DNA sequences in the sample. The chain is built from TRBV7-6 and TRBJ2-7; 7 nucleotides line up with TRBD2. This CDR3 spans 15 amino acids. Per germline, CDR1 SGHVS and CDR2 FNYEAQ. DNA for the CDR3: TGCGCCAGCAGCTTAAGGCGGGAGTTAGGGCACGAGCAGTACTTC. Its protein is CASSLRRELGHEQYF.

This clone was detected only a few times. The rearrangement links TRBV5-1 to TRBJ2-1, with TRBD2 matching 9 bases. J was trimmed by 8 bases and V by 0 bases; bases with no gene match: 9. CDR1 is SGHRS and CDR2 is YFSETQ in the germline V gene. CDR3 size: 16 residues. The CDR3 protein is CASSLEGGGAIDEQFF. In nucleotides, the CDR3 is TGCGCCAGCAGCTTGGAAGGCGGGGGGGCCATCGATGAGCAGTTCTTC. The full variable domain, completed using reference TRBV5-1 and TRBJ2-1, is KAGVTQTPRYLIKTRGQQVTLSCSPISGHRSVSWYQQTPGQGLQFLFEYFSETQRNKGNFPGRFSGRQFSNSRSEMNVSTLELGDSALYLCASSLEGGGAIDEQFFGPGTRLTVL.

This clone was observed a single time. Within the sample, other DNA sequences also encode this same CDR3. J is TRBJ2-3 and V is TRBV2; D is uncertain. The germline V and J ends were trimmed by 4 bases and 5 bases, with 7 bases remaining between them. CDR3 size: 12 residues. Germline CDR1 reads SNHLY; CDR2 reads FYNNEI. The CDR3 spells CASSAQLDTQYF. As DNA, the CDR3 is TGTGCCAGCAGTGCTCAGTTAGATACGCAGTATTTT.

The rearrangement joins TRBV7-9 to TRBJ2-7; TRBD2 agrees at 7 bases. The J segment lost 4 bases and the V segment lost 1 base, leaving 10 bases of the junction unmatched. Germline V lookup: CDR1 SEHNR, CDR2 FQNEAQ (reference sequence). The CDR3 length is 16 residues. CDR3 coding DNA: TGTGCCAGCAGCTTAGATCTCGGGAGGAGGGGTTACGAGCAGTACTTC. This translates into CASSLDLGRRGYEQYF.

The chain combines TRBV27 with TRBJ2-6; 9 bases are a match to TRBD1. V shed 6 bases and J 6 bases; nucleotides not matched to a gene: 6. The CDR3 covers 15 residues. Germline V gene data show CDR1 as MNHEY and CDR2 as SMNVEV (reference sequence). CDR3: CASRGDRAQANVLTF. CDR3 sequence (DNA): TGTGCCAGCAGGGGGGACAGGGCCCAGGCCAACGTCCTGACTTTC.

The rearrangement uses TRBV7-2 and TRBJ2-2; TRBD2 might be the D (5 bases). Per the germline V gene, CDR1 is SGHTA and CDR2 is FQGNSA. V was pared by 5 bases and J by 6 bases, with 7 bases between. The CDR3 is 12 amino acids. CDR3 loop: CASSALAGELFF. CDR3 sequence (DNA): TGTGCCAGCAGCGCACTAGCCGGGGAGCTGTTTTTT.

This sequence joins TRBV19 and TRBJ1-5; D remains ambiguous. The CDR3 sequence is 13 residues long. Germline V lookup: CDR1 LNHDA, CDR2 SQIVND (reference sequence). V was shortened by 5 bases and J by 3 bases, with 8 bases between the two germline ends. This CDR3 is CASSATLNQPQHF. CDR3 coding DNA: TGTGCCAGTAGTGCTACCCTCAATCAGCCCCAGCATTTT.

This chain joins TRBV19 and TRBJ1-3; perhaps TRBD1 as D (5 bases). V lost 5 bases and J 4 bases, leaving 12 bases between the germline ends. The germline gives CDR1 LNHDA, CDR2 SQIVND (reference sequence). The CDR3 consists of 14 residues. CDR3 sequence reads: CASSYRTMGNTIYF. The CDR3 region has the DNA TGTGCCAGTAGTTACAGGACGATGGGAAACACCATATATTTT.

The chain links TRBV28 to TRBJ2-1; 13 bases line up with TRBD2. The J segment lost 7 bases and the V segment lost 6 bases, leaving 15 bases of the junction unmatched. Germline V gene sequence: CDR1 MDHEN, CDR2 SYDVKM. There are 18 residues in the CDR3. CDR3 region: CASSPGLAGLLRGNEQFF. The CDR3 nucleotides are TGTGCCAGCAGCCCGGGACTAGCGGGACTTCTCCGGGGGAATGAGCAGTTCTTC.

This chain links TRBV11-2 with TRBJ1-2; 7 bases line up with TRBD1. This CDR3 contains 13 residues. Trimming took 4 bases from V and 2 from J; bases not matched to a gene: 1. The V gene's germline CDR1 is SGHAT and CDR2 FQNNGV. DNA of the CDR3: TGTGCCAGCAGCTCGACAGGGAACTATGGCTACACCTTC. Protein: CASSSTGNYGYTF.

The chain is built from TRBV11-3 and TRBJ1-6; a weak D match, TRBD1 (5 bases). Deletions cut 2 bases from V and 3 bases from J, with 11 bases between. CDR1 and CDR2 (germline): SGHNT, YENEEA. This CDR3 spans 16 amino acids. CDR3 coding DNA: TGTGCCAGCAGCTTAAGAACAGGCAACTATAATTCACCCCTCCACTTT. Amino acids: CASSLRTGNYNSPLHF.

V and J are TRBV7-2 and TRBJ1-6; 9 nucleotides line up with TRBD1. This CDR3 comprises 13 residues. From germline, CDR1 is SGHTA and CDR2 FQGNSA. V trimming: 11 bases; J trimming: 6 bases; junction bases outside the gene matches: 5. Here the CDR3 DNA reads TGTGCCTGCGGGGGACAGGGTAATTCACCCCTCCACTTT. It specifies CACGGQGNSPLHF.

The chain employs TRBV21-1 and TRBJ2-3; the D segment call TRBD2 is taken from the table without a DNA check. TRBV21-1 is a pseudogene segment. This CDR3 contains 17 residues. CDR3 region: CASSKAWPAGESDTQYF. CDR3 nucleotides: TGTGCCAGCAGCAAAGCGTGGCCAGCGGGGGAATCAGATACGCAGTATTTT.

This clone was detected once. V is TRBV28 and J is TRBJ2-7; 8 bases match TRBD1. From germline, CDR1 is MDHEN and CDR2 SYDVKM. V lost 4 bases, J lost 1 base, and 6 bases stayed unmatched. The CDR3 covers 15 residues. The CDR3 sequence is CASSSSTGASYEQYF. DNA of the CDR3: TGTGCCAGCAGTTCCTCGACAGGGGCTTCCTACGAGCAGTACTTC.

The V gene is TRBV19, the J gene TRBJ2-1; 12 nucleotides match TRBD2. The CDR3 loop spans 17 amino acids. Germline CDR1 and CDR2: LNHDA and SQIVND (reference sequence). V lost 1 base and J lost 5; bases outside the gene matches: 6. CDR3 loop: CASSIASGRALDNEQFF. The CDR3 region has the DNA TGTGCCAGTAGTATAGCTAGCGGGAGGGCCCTTGACAATGAGCAGTTCTTC. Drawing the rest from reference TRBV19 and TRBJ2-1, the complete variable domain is DGGITQSPKYLFRKEGQNVTLSCEQNLNHDAMYWYRQDPGQGLRLIYYSQIVNDFQKGDIAEGYSVSREKKESFPLTVTSAQKNPTAFYLCASSIASGRALDNEQFFGPGTRLTVL.

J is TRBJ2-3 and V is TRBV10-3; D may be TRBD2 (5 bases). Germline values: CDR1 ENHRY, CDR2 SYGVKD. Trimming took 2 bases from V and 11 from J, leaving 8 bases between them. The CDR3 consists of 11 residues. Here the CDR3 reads CAISEVGGQYF. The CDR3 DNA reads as TGTGCCATCAGTGAGGTTGGAGGGCAGTATTTT.

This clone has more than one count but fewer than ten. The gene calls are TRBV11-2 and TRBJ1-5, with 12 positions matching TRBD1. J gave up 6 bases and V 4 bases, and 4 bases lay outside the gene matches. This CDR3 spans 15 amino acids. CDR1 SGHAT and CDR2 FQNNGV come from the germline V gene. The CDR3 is CASSWGTGGGQPQHF. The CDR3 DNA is TGTGCCAGCAGCTGGGGGACAGGGGGCGGTCAGCCCCAGCATTTT.